This T cell receptor beta chain was identified during a study of tumor and adjacent non-tumor tissue in lung cancer. The overall study: Stage I to III disease affected about ten men and 5 women aged about 31 to 85. Regarding the study as a whole: In normal lung, the top 100 clones were significantly more dominant than in tumor. TCR diversity was significantly greater in tumor than normal lung tissue.

A modified ARM-PCR protocol with three rounds of nested PCR amplified TCRbeta. Each CDR3 protein is one row after TCRdb ran MiXCR on the multiplex PCR reads. In the table there are more than 55,000 distinct CDR3 sequences, about 56% of which are singletons. No cell sorting was done before RNA was extracted from the tissue. Distant lung tissue was collected more than 3 cm away from the tumor edge. Newly diagnosed lung cancer patients had thoracic surgery in China, August–late 2014, without prior chemotherapy. Trimming took 7 bases from V and 4 from J, leaving 11 bases between them. Germline assignment: CDR1 MDHEN and CDR2 SYDVKM. CDR3 length: 13 residues. A word on this clonotype: Its antigen is undetermined.

V gene TRBV28 combines with J gene TRBJ1-3; D remains unclear. Specimen: distant non-tumor lung tissue. The TCR was taken from a man between 65 and 79 years old with non-small cell lung cancer. The CDR3 loop reads CASTSRMGNTIYF. The CDR3 DNA reads as TGTGCCAGCACCTCCCGGATGGGAAACACCATATATTTT.